This T cell receptor beta chain was recovered during a study of control samples from healthy donors and cancer patients. This table comes from immunoSEQ multiplex PCR, and its TCRdb copy is limited to in-frame clones, with some not included. This sample has 170,000 or so clones, with 94% found just once. With 3 bases clipped from V and 3 bases from J, the junction kept 5 bases outside the gene matches. CDR3 length: 14 amino acids. The germline gives CDR1 SGDLS, CDR2 YYNGEE. The material sequenced was blood. The TCR was taken from a woman aged 18-29 years in good health. The chain has TRBV9 and TRBJ1-1; TRBD1 matches 7 bases. The CDR3 protein is CASSAPGGYTEAFF. The CDR3, as DNA: TGTGCCAGCAGCGCCCCAGGGGGGTACACTGAAGCTTTCTTT. The full variable domain, completed using reference TRBV9 and TRBJ1-1, is DSGVTQTPKHLITATGQRVTLRCSPRSGDLSVYWYQQSLDQGLQFLIQYYNGEERAKGNILERFSAQQFPDLHSELNLSSLELGDSALYFCASSAPGGYTEAFFGQGTRLTVV.